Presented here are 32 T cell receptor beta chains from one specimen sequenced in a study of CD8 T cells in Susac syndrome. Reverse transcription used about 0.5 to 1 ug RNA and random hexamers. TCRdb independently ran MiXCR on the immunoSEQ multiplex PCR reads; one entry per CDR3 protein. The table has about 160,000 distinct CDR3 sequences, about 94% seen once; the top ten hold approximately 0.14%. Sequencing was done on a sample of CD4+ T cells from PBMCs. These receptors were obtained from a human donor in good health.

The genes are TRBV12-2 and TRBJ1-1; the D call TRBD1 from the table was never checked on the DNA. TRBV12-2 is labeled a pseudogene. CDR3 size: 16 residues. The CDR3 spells CASRSPGGVMNTEAFF. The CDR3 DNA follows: TGTGCAAGTCGCTCTCCCGGGGGCGTCATGAACACTGAAGCTTTCTTT.

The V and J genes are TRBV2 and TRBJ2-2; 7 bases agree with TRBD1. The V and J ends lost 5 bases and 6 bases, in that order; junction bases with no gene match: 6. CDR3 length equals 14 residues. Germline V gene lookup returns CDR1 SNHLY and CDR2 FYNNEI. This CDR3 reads CASSKDRVSGELFF. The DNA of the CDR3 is TGTGCCAGCAGTAAAGACAGGGTATCCGGGGAGCTGTTTTTT.

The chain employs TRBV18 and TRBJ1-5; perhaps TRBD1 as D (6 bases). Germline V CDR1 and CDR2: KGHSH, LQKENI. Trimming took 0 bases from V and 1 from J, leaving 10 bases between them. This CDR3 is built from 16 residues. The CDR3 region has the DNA TGTGCCAGCTCACCACCGGGACACCAAAGCAATCAGCCCCAGCATTTT. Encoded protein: CASSPPGHQSNQPQHF.

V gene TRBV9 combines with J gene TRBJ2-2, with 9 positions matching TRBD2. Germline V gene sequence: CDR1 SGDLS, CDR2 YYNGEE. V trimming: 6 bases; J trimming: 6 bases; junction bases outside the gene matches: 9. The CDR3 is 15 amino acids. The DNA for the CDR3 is TGTGCCAGCAACCTAGCGGGGTGGGGATCCGGGGAGCTGTTTTTT. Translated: CASNLAGWGSGELFF.

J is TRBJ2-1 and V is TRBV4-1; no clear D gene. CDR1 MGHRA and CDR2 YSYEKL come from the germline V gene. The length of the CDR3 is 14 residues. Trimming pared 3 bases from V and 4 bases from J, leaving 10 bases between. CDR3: CASSHQPAYNEQFF. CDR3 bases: TGCGCCAGCAGCCATCAACCGGCTTACAATGAGCAGTTCTTC.

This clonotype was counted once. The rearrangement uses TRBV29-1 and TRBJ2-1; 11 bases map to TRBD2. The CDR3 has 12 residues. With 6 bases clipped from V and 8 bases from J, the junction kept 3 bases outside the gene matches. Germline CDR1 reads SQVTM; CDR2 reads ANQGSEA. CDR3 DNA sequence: TGCAGCGTGGTAGCGGGGGGGGATGAGCAGTTCTTC. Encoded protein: CSVVAGGDEQFF.

CDR3 loop: CASSQRGTMSSYNSPLHF. The CDR3 coding sequence is TGCGCCAGCAGTCAACGGGGGACAATGAGCTCCTATAATTCACCCCTCCACTTT. This chain connects TRBV23-1 to TRBJ1-6; the D gene is possibly TRBD1 (6 bases). TRBV23-1 has ORF status, its function being uncertain. V was clipped by 2 bases and J by 0 bases, with 14 bases between them. The CDR3 contains 18 residues.

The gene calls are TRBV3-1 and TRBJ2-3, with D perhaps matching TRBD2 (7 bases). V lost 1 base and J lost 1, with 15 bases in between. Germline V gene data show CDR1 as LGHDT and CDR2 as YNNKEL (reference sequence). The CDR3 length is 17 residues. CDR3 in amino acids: CASSQVWGGPGTDTQYF. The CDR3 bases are TGTGCCAGCAGCCAAGTCTGGGGGGGGCCGGGCACAGATACGCAGTATTTT.

The CDR3 here is CASSVEGGGNTEAFF. The CDR3 nucleotides are TGTGCCAGCAGTGTCGAGGGAGGAGGGAACACTGAAGCTTTCTTT. The chain has TRBV2 and TRBJ1-1; no firm D call. Germline CDR1 is SNHLY and CDR2 is FYNNEI. V was shortened by 4 bases and J by 1 base, with 13 bases between the two germline ends. The CDR3 is 15 residues long.

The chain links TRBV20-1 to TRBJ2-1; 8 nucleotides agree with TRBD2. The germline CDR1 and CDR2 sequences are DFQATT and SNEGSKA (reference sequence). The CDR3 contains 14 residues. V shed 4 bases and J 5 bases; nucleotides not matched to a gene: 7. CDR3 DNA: TGCAGTGCTATCGGCGGGGGGACTGACAATGAGCAGTTCTTC. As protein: CSAIGGGTDNEQFF.

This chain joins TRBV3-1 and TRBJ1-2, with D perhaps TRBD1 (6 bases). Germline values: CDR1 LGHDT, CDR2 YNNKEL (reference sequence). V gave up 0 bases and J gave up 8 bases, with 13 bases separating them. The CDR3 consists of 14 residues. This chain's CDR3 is CASSQEGRGGGYTF. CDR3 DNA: TGTGCCAGCAGCCAAGAAGGCAGGGGAGGCGGCTACACCTTC.

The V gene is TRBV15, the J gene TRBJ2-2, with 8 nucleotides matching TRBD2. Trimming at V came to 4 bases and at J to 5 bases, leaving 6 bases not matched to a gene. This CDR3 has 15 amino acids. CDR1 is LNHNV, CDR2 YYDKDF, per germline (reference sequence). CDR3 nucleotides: TGTGCCACCAGCATTGGACTAGCAGGGACCGGGGAGCTGTTTTTT. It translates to CATSIGLAGTGELFF.

The CDR3 region has the DNA TGCAGCGTTGGAGAAATGAACACTGAAGCTTTCTTT. Translating it yields CSVGEMNTEAFF. V gene TRBV29-1 combines with J gene TRBJ1-1; D not certain. The CDR3 totals 12 residues. Between the trimmed V and J ends, which lost 4 bases and 0 bases, there was a span of 6 bases. The germline CDR1 and CDR2 sequences are SQVTM and ANQGSEA.

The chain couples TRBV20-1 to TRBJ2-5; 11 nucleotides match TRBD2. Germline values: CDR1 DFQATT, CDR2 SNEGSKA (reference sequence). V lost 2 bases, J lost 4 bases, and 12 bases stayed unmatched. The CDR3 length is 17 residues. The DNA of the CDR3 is TGCAGTGCTAGAAAGCCTAGCGGGGGGTCCGGGGGAGAGACCCAGTACTTC. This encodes CSARKPSGGSGGETQYF.

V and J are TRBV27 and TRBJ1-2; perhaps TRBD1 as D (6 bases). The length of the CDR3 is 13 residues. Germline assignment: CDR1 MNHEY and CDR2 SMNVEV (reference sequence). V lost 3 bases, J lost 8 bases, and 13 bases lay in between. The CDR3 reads CASSFQGSGGYTF. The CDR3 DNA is TGTGCCAGCAGTTTCCAGGGGTCGGGAGGCTACACCTTC.

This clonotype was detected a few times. CDR3 nucleotide sequence: TGCAGTGCTAGAGAGGGGGGCCGCTCCTACGAGCAGTACTTC. This translates into CSAREGGRSYEQYF. The chain combines TRBV20-1 with TRBJ2-7; D assignment may be TRBD1 or TRBD2 (6 bases each). Germline values: CDR1 DFQATT, CDR2 SNEGSKA (reference sequence). The CDR3 extends over 14 amino acids. Trimming took 0 bases from V and 0 from J, leaving 9 bases between them.

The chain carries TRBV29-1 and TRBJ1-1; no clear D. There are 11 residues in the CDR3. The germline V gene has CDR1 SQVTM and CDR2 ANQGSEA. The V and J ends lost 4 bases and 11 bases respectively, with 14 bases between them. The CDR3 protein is CSVARQNEAFF. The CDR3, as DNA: TGCAGCGTTGCGAGACAAAACGAGGCTTTCTTT.

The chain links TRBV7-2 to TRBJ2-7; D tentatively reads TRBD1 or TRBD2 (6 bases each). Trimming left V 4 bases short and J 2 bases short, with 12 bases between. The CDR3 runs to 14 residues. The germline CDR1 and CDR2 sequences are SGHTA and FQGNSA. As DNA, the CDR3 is TGTGCCAGCAGCTCCCAAGGGGGGACCTACGAGCAGTACTTC. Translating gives CASSSQGGTYEQYF.

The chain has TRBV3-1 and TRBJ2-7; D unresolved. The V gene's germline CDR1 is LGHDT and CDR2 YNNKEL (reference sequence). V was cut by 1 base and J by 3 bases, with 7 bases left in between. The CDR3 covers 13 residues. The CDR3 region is CASSQGPNYEQYF. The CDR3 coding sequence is TGTGCCAGCAGCCAAGGCCCCAACTACGAGCAGTACTTC.

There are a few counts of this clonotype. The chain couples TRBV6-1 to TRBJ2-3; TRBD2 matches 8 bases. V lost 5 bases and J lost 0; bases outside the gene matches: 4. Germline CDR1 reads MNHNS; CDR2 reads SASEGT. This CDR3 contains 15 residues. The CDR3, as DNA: TGTGCCAGCAGTTCCGGGGGGGGTAGCACAGATACGCAGTATTTT. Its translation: CASSSGGGSTDTQYF.

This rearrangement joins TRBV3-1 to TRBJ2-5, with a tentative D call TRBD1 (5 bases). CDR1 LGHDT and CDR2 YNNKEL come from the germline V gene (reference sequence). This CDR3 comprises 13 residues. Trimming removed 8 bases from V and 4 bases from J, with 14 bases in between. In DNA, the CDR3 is TGTGCCAGCTCCTTTGGGCAGGGAGAGACCCAGTACTTC. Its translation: CASSFGQGETQYF.

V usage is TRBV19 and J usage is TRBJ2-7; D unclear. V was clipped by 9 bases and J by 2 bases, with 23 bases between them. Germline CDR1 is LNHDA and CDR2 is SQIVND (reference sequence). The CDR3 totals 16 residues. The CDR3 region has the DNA TGTGCCAGAACAATCCCCCTCAATACGGGTACCTACGAGCAGTACTTC. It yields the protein CARTIPLNTGTYEQYF.

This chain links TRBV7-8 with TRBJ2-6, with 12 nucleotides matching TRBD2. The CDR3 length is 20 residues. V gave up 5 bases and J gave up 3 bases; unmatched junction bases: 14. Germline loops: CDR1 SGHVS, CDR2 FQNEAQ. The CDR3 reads CASSPAARGLAGDGANVLTF. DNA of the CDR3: TGTGCCAGCAGCCCAGCCGCTAGGGGACTAGCGGGTGATGGGGCCAACGTCCTGACTTTC.

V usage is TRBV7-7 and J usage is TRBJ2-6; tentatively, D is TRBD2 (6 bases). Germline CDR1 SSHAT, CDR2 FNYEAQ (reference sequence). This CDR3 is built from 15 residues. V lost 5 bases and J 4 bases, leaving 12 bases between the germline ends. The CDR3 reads CASSPGVNGANVLTF. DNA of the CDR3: TGTGCCAGCAGCCCGGGGGTCAACGGGGCCAACGTCCTGACTTTC.

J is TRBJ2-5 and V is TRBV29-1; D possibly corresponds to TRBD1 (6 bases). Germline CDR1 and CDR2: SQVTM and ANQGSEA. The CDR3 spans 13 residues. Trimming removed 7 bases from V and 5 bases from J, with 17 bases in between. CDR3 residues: CSASTGVGETQYF. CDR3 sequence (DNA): TGCAGCGCCTCGACAGGTGTGGGGGAGACCCAGTACTTC.

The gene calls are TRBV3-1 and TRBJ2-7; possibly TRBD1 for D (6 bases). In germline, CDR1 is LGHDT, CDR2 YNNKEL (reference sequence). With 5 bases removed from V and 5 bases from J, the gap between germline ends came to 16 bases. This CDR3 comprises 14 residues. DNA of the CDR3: TGTGCCAGCAGCGCCACTCCAGGGGTCCACGAGCAGTACTTC. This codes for CASSATPGVHEQYF.

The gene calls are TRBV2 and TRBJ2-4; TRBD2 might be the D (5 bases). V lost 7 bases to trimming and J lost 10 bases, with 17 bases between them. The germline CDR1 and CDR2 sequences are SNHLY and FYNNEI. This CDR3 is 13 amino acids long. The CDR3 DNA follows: TGTGCCAGCAATCTAGCAGGCGTTCATATTCAGTACTTC. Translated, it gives CASNLAGVHIQYF.

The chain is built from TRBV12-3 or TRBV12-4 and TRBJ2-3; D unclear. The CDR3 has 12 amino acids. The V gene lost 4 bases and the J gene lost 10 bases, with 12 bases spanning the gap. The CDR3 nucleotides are TGTGCCAGCAGTTCCGGGTCTCCGCCGCAGTATTTT. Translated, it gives CASSSGSPPQYF.

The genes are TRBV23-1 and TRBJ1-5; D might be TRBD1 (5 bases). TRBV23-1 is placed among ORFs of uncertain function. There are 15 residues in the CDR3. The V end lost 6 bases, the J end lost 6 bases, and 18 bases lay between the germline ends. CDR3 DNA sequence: TGCGCCAGCAGGGGGCAGGGCACTCTAATTCAGCCCCAGCATTTT. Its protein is CASRGQGTLIQPQHF.

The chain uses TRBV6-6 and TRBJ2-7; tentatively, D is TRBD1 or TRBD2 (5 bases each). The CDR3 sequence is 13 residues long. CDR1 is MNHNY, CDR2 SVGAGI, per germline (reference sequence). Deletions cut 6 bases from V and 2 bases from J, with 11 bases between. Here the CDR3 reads CASSRDRTYEQYF. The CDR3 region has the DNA TGTGCCAGCAGCCGGGACCGGACCTACGAGCAGTACTTC.

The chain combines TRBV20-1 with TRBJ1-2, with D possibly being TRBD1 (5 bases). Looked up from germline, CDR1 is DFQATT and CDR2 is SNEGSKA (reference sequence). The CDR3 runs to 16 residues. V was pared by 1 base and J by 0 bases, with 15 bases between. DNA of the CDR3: TGCAGTGCTAGAGCCCTGGGTGTGGGGGCTAACTATGGCTACACCTTC. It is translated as CSARALGVGANYGYTF.

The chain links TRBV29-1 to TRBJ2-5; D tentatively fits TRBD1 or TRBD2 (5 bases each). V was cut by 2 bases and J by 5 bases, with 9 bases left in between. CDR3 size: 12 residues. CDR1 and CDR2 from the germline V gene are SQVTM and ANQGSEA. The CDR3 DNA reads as TGCAGCGTTGAAACCGGGGCTGAGACCCAGTACTTC. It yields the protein CSVETGAETQYF.